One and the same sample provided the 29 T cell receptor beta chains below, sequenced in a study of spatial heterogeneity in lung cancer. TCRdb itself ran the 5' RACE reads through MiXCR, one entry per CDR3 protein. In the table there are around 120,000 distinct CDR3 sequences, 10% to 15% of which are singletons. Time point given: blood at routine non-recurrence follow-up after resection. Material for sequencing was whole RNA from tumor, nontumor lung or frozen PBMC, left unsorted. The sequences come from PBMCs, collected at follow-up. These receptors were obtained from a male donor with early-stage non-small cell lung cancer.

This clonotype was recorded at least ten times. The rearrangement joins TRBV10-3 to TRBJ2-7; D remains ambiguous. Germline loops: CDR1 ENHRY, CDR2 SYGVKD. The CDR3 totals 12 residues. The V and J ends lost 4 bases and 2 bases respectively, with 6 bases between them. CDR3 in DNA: TGTGCCATCAGTGTGGGGACCTACGAGCAGTACTTC. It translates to CAISVGTYEQYF.

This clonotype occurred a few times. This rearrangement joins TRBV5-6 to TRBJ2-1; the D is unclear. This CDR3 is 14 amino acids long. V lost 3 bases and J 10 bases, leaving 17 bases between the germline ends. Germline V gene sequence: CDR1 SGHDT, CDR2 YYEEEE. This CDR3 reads CASSSLRFLVEQFF. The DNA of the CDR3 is TGTGCCAGCAGCTCCCTTCGGTTTCTGGTGGAGCAGTTCTTC.

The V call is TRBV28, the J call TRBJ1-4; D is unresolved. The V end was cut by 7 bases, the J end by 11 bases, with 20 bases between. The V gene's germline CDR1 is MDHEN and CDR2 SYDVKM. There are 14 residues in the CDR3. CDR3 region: CASTIQAQNRKLFF. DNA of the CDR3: TGTGCCAGCACCATCCAGGCGCAAAATCGGAAACTGTTTTTT.

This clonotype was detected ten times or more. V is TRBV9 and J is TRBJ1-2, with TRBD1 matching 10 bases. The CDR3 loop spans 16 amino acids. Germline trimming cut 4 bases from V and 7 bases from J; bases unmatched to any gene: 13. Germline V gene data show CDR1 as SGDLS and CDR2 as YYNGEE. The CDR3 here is CASSLVPGQGRSGYTF. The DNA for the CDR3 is TGTGCCAGCAGCCTAGTCCCGGGACAGGGGCGGAGTGGCTACACCTTC.

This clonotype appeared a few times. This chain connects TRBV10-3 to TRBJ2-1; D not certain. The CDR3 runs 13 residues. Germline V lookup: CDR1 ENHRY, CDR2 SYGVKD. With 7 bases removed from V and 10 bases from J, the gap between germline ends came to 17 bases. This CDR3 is CAITEGRSSEQFF. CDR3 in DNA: TGTGCCATCACCGAAGGTAGATCGAGCGAGCAGTTCTTC.

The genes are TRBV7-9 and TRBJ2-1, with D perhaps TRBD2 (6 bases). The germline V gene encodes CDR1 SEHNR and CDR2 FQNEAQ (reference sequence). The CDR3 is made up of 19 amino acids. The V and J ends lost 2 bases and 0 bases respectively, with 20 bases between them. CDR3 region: CASSLMVAGGESSYNEQFF. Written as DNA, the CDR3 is TGTGCCAGCAGCTTAATGGTCGCCGGAGGGGAAAGCTCCTACAATGAGCAGTTCTTC.

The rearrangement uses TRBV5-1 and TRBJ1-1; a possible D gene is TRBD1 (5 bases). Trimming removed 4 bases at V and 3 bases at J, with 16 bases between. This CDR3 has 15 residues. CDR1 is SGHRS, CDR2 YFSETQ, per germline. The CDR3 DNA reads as TGCGCCAGCAGCGTACAGGACAACTGGGACACTGAAGCTTTCTTT. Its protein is CASSVQDNWDTEAFF.

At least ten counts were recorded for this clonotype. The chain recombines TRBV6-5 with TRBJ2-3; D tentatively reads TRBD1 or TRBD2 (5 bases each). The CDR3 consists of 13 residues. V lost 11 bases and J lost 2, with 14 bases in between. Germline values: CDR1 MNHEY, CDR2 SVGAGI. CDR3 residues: CACRDRNTDTQYF. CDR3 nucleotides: TGTGCCTGCCGGGACCGCAACACAGATACGCAGTATTTT.

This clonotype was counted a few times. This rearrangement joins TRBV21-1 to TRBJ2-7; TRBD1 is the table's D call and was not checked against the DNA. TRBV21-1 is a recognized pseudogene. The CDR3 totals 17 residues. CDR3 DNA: TGTGCCAGCAGCAAAGTCCTTGGGGACAGGGCCTCCTACGAGCAGTACTTC. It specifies CASSKVLGDRASYEQYF.

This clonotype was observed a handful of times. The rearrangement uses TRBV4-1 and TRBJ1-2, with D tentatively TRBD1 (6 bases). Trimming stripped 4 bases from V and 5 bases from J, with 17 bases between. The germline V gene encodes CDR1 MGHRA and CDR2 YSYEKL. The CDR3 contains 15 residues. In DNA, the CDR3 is TGCGCCAGCAGCCCTCTAGGGGGGGTAGGTTATGGCTACACCTTC. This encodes CASSPLGGVGYGYTF.

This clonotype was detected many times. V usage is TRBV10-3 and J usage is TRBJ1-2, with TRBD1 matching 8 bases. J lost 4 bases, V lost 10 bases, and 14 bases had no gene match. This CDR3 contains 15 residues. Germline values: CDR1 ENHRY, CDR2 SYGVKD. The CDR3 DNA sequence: TGTGCCAGCGGAACACCGGGACAGGCTGGCTATGGCTACACCTTC. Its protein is CASGTPGQAGYGYTF.

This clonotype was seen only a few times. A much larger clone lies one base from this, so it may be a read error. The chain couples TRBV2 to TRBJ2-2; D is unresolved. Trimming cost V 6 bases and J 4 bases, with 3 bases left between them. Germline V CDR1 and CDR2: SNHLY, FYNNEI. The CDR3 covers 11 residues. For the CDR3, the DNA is TGTGCCAGCAGCTTCACCGGGGAGCTGTTTTTT. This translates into CASSFTGELFF.

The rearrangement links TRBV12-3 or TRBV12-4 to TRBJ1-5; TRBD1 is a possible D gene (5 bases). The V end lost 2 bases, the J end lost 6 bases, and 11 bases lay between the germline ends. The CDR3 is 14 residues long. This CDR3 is CASSLIGVGQPQHF. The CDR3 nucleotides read TGTGCCAGCAGTTTAATAGGGGTGGGTCAGCCCCAGCATTTT.

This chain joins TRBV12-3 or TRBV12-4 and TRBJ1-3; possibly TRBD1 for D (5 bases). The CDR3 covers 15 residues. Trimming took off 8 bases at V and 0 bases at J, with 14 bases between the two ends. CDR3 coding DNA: TGTGCCAGCTTTGGCAGGGCGCGCTCTGGAAACACCATATATTTT. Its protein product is CASFGRARSGNTIYF.

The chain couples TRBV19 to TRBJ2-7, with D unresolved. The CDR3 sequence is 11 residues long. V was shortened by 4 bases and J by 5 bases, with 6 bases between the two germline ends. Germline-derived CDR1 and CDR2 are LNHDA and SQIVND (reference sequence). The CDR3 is CASSTRNEQYF. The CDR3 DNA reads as TGTGCCAGTAGTACCCGCAACGAGCAGTACTTC.

The CDR3 sequence is CASSLGSLGEQYF. For the CDR3, the DNA is TGTGCCAGCAGCTTAGGGTCCCTGGGGGAGCAGTACTTC. The V gene is TRBV7-2, the J gene TRBJ2-7; D ambiguous. The V end lost 1 base, the J end lost 7 bases, and 11 bases lay between the germline ends. CDR1 is SGHTA, CDR2 FQGNSA, per germline. The CDR3 totals 13 residues. Full variable domain (remainder filled in from reference TRBV7-2 and TRBJ2-7): GAGVSQSPSNKVTEKGKDVELRCDPISGHTALYWYRQSLGQGLEFLIYFQGNSAPDKSGLPSDRFSAERTGGSVSTLTIQRTQQEDSAVYLCASSLGSLGEQYFGPGTRLTVT.

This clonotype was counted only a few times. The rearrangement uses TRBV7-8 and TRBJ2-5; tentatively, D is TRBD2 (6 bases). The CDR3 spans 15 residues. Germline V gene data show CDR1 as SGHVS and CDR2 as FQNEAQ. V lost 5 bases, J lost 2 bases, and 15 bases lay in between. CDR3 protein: CASSTGTFPQETQYF. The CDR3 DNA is TGTGCCAGCAGCACGGGGACTTTCCCGCAAGAGACCCAGTACTTC.

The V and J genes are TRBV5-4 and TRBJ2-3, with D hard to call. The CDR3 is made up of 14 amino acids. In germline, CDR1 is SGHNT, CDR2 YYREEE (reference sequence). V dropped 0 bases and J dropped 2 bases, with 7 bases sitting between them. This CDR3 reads CASSLGANTDTQYF. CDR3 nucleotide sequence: TGTGCCAGCAGCTTGGGAGCCAACACAGATACGCAGTATTTT.

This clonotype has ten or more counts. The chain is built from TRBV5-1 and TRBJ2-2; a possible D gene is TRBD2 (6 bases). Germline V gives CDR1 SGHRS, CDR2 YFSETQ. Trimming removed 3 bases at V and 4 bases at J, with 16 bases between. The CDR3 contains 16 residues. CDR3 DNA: TGCGCCAGCAGCTGGAGACTAGGGGTCGGCACCGGGGAGCTGTTTTTT. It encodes CASSWRLGVGTGELFF. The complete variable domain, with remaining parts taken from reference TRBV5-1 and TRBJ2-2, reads KAGVTQTPRYLIKTRGQQVTLSCSPISGHRSVSWYQQTPGQGLQFLFEYFSETQRNKGNFPGRFSGRQFSNSRSEMNVSTLELGDSALYLCASSWRLGVGTGELFFGEGSRLTVL.

The CDR3 DNA sequence: TGTGCCAGCAGCCACGGGTCATGGTACGAGCAGTACTTC. As protein: CASSHGSWYEQYF. The gene calls are TRBV3-1 and TRBJ2-7; no firm D call. Trimming removed 3 bases from V and 4 bases from J, with 10 bases in between. Germline V gene sequence: CDR1 LGHDT, CDR2 YNNKEL (reference sequence). This CDR3 region has 13 residues.

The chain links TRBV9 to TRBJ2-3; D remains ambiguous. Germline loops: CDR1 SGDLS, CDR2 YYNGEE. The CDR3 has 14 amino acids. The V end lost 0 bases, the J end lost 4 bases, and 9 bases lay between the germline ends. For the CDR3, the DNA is TGTGCCAGCAGCGTAGGTGACTGGTCAGATACGCAGTATTTT. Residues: CASSVGDWSDTQYF.

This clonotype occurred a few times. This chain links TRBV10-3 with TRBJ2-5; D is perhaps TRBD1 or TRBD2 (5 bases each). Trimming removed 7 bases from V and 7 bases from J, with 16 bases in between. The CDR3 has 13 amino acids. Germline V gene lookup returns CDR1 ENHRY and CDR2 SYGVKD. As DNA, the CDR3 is TGTGCCATCATCGGCAGTCCTGGGGGGACCCAGTACTTC. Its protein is CAIIGSPGGTQYF.

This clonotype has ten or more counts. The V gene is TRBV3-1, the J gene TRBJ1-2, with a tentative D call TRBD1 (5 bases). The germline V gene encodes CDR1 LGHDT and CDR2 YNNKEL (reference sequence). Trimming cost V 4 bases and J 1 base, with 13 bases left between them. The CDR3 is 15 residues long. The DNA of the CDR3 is TGTGCCAGCAGCCCTCGTCAGGGTGGTAACTATGGCTACACCTTC. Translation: CASSPRQGGNYGYTF.

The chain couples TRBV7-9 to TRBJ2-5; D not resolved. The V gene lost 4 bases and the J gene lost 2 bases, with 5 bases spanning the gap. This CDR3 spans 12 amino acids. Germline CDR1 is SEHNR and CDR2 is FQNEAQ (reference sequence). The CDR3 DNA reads TGTGCCAGCAGCTACGAGCAAGAGACCCAGTACTTC. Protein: CASSYEQETQYF.

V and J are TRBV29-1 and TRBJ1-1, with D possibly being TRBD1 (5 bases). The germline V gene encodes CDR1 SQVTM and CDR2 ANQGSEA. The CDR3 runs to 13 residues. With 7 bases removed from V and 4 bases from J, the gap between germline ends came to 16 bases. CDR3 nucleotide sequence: TGCAGCGCGTCCGGGATTAGGGGCACTGAAGCTTTCTTT. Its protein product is CSASGIRGTEAFF.

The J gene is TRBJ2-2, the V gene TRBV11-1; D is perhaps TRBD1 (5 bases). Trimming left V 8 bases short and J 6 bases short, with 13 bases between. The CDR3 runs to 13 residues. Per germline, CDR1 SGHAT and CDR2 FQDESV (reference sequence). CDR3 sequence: CASLQGVPGELFF. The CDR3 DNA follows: TGTGCCAGCTTGCAGGGCGTTCCCGGGGAGCTGTTTTTT.

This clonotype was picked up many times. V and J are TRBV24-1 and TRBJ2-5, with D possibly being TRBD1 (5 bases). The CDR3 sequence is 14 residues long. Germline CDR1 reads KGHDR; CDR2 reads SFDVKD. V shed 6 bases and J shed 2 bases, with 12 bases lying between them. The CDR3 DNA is TGTGCCACCAGTCCCTCAGGGATTCAAGAGACCCAGTACTTC. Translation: CATSPSGIQETQYF.

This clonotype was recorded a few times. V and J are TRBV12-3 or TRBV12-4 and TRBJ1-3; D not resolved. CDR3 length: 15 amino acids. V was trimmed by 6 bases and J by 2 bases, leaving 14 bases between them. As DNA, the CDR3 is TGTGCCAGCAGCCTCCCAGCGGGAACTGGAAACACCATATATTTT. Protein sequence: CASSLPAGTGNTIYF.

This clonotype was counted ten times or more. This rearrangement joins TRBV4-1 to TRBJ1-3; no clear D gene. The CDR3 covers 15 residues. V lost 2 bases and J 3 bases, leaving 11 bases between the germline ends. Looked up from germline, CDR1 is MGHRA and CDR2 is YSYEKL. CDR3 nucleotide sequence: TGCGCCAGCAGCCAACATGCTCTCGGTGGAAACACCATATATTTT. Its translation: CASSQHALGGNTIYF.